A single sample is the source of the 9 T cell receptor beta chains below, sequenced in a study of T cells in Graves' hyperthyroidism and ophthalmopathy. TCR beta CDR3 sequences were amplified from RNA transcripts. The TCR CDR3 first-round RT-PCR relied on the HTBI primer set. In TCRdb, the multiplex PCR reads were re-called with MiXCR into one record per CDR3 protein. The repertoire consists of some 740,000 distinct CDR3 sequences, with around 13% occurring once and the leading ten covering around 9.6%. The material sequenced was blood. These receptors were taken from a woman younger than 30 with Graves' hyperthyroidism.

In its sample, this clonotype was seen many times. The chain couples TRBV6-1 to TRBJ2-3; D is undetermined. CDR3 length: 14 residues. V lost 6 bases, J lost 2 bases, and 12 bases lay in between. CDR1 is MNHNS and CDR2 is SASEGT in the germline V gene. The CDR3 DNA is TGTGCCAGCAGGGCCAGCGCCTTCACAGATACGCAGTATTTT. Translated: CASRASAFTDTQYF.

This chain links TRBV18 with TRBJ2-7; TRBD2 aligns across 8 bases. The germline CDR1 and CDR2 sequences are KGHSH and LQKENI. V shed 6 bases, J shed 5 bases, and the junction held 12 bases outside the gene matches. This CDR3 region has 15 residues. The CDR3 coding sequence is TGTGCCAGCTCCCAAGCTACGGGAGGGGCCCACGAGCAGTACTTC. Its translation is CASSQATGGAHEQYF.

There are a few counts of this clonotype. The chain joins TRBV6-1 to TRBJ1-2; no clear D. The CDR3 spans 13 residues. Germline V gene sequence: CDR1 MNHNS, CDR2 SASEGT. V was shortened by 0 bases and J by 7 bases, with 9 bases between the two germline ends. The CDR3 DNA reads TGTGCCAGCAGTGAAGCGGGGTTCAGTGGCTACACCTTC. It specifies CASSEAGFSGYTF.

This clonotype was counted ten times or more. In nucleotides, the CDR3 is TGTGCCAGCAGCTTTCCCGGGGTCTCCTACAATGAGCAGTTCTTC. This encodes CASSFPGVSYNEQFF. The chain combines TRBV7-9 with TRBJ2-1; tentative D call: TRBD2 (5 bases). V shed 3 bases and J shed 0 bases, with 9 bases lying between them. Per germline, CDR1 SEHNR and CDR2 FQNEAQ (reference sequence). The CDR3 sequence is 15 residues long. Full variable domain (remainder filled in from reference TRBV7-9 and TRBJ2-1): DTGVSQNPRHKITKRGQNVTFRCDPISEHNRLYWYRQTLGQGPEFLTYFQNEAQLEKSRLLSDRFSAERPKGSFSTLEIQRTEQGDSAMYLCASSFPGVSYNEQFFGPGTRLTVL.

This clonotype has just a few counts. The chain uses TRBV24-1 and TRBJ1-2; D gene unclear. The V gene's germline CDR1 is KGHDR and CDR2 SFDVKD. This CDR3 contains 11 residues. The V end was cut by 9 bases, the J end by 6 bases, with 10 bases between. CDR3 DNA: TGTGCCACCGGATGGAGGGATGGCTACACCTTC. Translation: CATGWRDGYTF.

This clonotype was counted ten times or more. This sequence joins TRBV27 and TRBJ2-7; 10 nucleotides agree with TRBD2. The CDR3 is 14 amino acids. Germline V lookup: CDR1 MNHEY, CDR2 SMNVEV (reference sequence). V lost 5 bases to trimming and J lost 3 bases; unmatched junction nucleotides: 4. The CDR3 is CASSLAGANYEQYF. The CDR3 nucleotides are TGTGCCAGCAGTCTAGCGGGAGCCAACTACGAGCAGTACTTC.

The V gene is TRBV20-1, the J gene TRBJ1-1; D call uncertain. Per germline, CDR1 DFQATT and CDR2 SNEGSKA (reference sequence). The ends were cut back, 5 bases at V and 6 bases at J, with 10 bases in the middle. The CDR3 has 11 residues. The CDR3 DNA is TGCAGTGCTCCCCGTGAATCTGAAGCTTTCTTT. It yields the protein CSAPRESEAFF.

The chain links TRBV20-1 to TRBJ2-7, with a weak D call TRBD2 (7 bases). The germline V gene has CDR1 DFQATT and CDR2 SNEGSKA (reference sequence). The CDR3 extends over 15 amino acids. The V end was cut by 1 base, the J end by 1 base, with 14 bases between. CDR3 residues: CSARGGGVGSYEQYF. The CDR3 region has the DNA TGCAGTGCTAGAGGAGGGGGGGTCGGGTCCTACGAGCAGTACTTC.

This clonotype was observed a few times. The V call is TRBV14, the J call TRBJ2-1, with D uncertain. There are 16 residues in the CDR3. V was pared by 0 bases and J by 7 bases, with 16 bases between. From germline, CDR1 is SGHDN and CDR2 FVKESK. The CDR3, as DNA: TGTGCCAGCAGCCAAGATATAATAGGATTACAAAATGAGCAGTTCTTC. Protein sequence: CASSQDIIGLQNEQFF.